Included here is one T cell receptor beta chain sequence, with context. Its antigen is as yet unknown. Making the TCR beta libraries involved quantitative 5'-RACE with molecular barcodes. Using its own MiXCR run on the 5' RACE reads, TCRdb lists one record per CDR3 protein. Among hundreds of thousands of distinct CDR3 sequences listed, more than 25% were seen once. This sample is drawn from a study of CD8 T cells in ankylosing spondylitis. Study-wide results and caveats: Typical of ankylosing spondylitis blood, it appeared, was a TCR beta motif of roughly eight highly homologous variants. The clones that were linked to disease were reported to be significantly enriched in matched synovial fluid samples from ankylosing spondylitis patients. A number of the motif variants had already been described in reactive arthritis synovial fluid and blood.

This CDR3 is 15 amino acids long. V lost 5 bases and J lost 1, with 14 bases in between. Germline V gene data show CDR1 as DFQATT and CDR2 as SNEGSKA (reference sequence). The sequence was obtained from a male donor with ankylosing spondylitis or in good health (not recorded which). Sequencing used blood, either unsorted or a sorted T cell fraction (not recorded which). The rearrangement links TRBV20-1 to TRBJ2-2; no clear D gene. The CDR3 reads CSACIPGLNTGELFF. CDR3 in DNA: TGCAGTGCTTGCATTCCAGGTCTGAACACCGGGGAGCTGTTTTTT.